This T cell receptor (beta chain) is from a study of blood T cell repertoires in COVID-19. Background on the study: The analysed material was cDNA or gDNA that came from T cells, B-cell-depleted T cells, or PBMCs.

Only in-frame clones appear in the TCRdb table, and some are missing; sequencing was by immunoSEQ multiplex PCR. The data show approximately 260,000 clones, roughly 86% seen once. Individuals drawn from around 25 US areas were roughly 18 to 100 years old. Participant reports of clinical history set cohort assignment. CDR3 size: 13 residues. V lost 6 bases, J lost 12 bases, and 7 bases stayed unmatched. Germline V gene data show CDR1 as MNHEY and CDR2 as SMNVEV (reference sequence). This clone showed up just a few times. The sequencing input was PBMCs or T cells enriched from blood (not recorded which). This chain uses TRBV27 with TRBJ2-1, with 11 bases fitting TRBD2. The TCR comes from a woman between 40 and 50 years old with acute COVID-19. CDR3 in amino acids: CASRLGLAGGQFF. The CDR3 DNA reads TGTGCCAGCAGATTAGGCCTAGCGGGAGGGCAGTTCTTC.